This T cell receptor (beta chain) was recorded in a study of PD-L1 blockade in urothelial cancer. Study at large: Anywhere from 0 to 3 prior chemotherapy regimens had been received by patients. Treatment start was followed by blood analysis at 3 weeks (second dose) and again at 6 weeks.

Each PCR reaction had synthetic TCR analog templates spiked into it. Clones were read by immunoSEQ multiplex PCR, and TCRdb kept only the in-frame ones, dropping some. This table holds about 49,000 clones, approximately 85% found once. This clone occurred once. Time point in this sample: pretreatment peripheral blood. Individual patients had between 1 and 8 samples, taken pretreatment and on-treatment. The CDR3 is made up of 13 amino acids. Germline V CDR1 and CDR2: WSHSY, SAAADI. V lost 8 bases, J lost 6 bases, and 9 bases stayed unmatched. The sequence was collected from a man in his sixties or seventies with urothelial cancer. Sequenced material: PBMCs, taken around atezolizumab (anti-PD-L1) treatment. The rearrangement joins TRBV10-2 to TRBJ1-1, with 7 bases fitting TRBD1. CDR3 region: CASLRDSPPEAFF. Here the CDR3 DNA reads TGCGCCAGCCTCCGGGACAGCCCACCTGAAGCTTTCTTT.